This T cell receptor (beta chain) was identified in a study of monozygotic twins with inflammatory bowel disease. The CDR3 has 12 residues. UMIs bearing a 6-nucleotide sample barcode were added through template switching. TCRdb re-analyzed the 5' RACE reads; it lists each CDR3 protein once, without DNA. The clone table shows around 400,000 distinct CDR3 sequences, with the ten largest holding 2% to 3%. Blood samples of 2 to 2.5 ml were drawn from every donor. The receptor's source is a human donor with ulcerative colitis or Crohn's disease, or a healthy co-twin of an affected twin (not recorded which). V gene TRBV12-3 or TRBV12-4 combines with J gene TRBJ1-1; TCRdb names TRBD1, which stays unverified in the absence of DNA. The sequenced sample consisted of blood. This CDR3 is CASSFSRVEAFF.